These T cell receptor beta chains were read from a single sample in a study of blood T cell repertoires in COVID-19. Sequencing was performed with immunoSEQ multiplex PCR; in TCRdb, only in-frame clones are kept and a portion is missing. The sample holds about 310,000 clones, about nine tenths seen once. Sequencing input: peripheral blood. These receptors were obtained from a man younger than 30 with active or convalescent COVID-19. Both conserved end residues are part of each CDR3. D genes are given only for firm matches. Size values are once, few and many counts, or a class for expanded clones, and some rows have none.

size	V	D	J	CDR3	DNA
NA	TRBV9	TRBD1	TRBJ1-1	CASNDGQGRTEAFF	TGTGCCAGCAACGACGGACAGGGGAGGACTGAAGCTTTCTTT
NA	TRBV4-2	NA	TRBJ1-2	CASSQDQGLANYGYTF	TGTGCCAGCAGCCAAGACCAGGGACTAGCTAACTATGGCTACACCTTC
NA	TRBV9	TRBD1	TRBJ2-6	CASSSTGGQGSVLTF	TGTGCCAGCAGCTCGACGGGGGGACAGGGATCCGTCCTGACTTTC
once	TRBV4-1	TRBD1	TRBJ2-1	CASSQGPGGDEQFF	TGCGCCAGCAGCCAAGGTCCAGGGGGCGATGAGCAGTTCTTC
NA	TRBV5-1	TRBD2	TRBJ2-2	CASSVAGGRELFF	TGCGCCAGCAGCGTAGCGGGAGGGCGGGAGCTGTTTTTT
few	TRBV27	NA	TRBJ1-6	CASREQGSYNSPLHF	TGTGCCAGCAGGGAACAGGGCTCCTATAATTCACCCCTCCACTTT
few	TRBV18	TRBD1	TRBJ1-4	CASSPSDRGSEKLFF	TGTGCCAGCTCACCTTCGGACAGGGGTTCTGAAAAACTGTTTTTT
few	TRBV4-2	TRBD1	TRBJ1-2	CASTTKGDSPYGYTF	TGTGCCAGCACCACAAAGGGGGACAGTCCGTATGGCTACACCTTC
once	TRBV6-6	NA	TRBJ1-2	CASSLMGDYGYTF	TGTGCCAGCAGTTTGATGGGAGACTATGGCTACACCTTC
NA	TRBV7-8	NA	TRBJ1-3	CASSFTGSGNTIYF	TGTGCCAGCAGCTTTACAGGGTCTGGAAACACCATATATTTT
NA	TRBV9	TRBD2	TRBJ2-1	CASSAPGTSAYNEQFF	TGTGCCAGCAGTGCACCCGGGACTAGCGCCTACAATGAGCAGTTCTTC
NA	TRBV9	NA	TRBJ2-2	CASSGGRAGLTFTGELFF	TGTGCCAGCAGCGGAGGGCGGGCAGGCCTTACGTTCACCGGGGAGCTGTTTTTT
NA	TRBV6-6	NA	TRBJ2-7	CASSYAGNEQYF	TGTGCCAGCAGTTACGCAGGGAACGAGCAGTACTTC
NA	TRBV15	NA	TRBJ1-6	CATSREDEGSPLHF	TGTGCCACCAGCAGAGAGGACGAGGGATCACCCCTCCACTTT
NA	TRBV5-4	NA	TRBJ2-7	CASSNPPVYEQYF	TGTGCCAGCAGTAACCCCCCAGTGTACGAGCAGTACTTC
NA	TRBV27	NA	TRBJ2-7	CASSLAPLDEQYF	TGTGCCAGCAGTTTAGCCCCCTTAGACGAGCAGTACTTC
once	TRBV3-1/TRBV3-2	NA	TRBJ2-7	CASSQAGIGVYEQYF	TGTGCCAGCAGCCAAGCAGGGATTGGGGTGTACGAGCAGTACTTC
NA	TRBV19	TRBD1	TRBJ1-2	CASSIGTGGTYGYTF	TGTGCCAGTAGTATAGGGACAGGGGGGACCTATGGCTACACCTTC
NA	TRBV6-5	NA	TRBJ1-1	CASHDLVTEAFF	TGTGCCAGCCATGACTTGGTCACTGAAGCTTTCTTT
once	TRBV6-2/TRBV6-3	NA	TRBJ2-1	CASSPGQSGYNEQFF	TGTGCCAGCAGTCCGGGACAATCCGGCTACAATGAGCAGTTCTTC
few	TRBV10-3	TRBD2	TRBJ2-7	CAISRGLAGEGEYEQYF	TGTGCCATCAGCCGTGGGCTAGCGGGAGAGGGGGAGTACGAGCAGTACTTC
NA	TRBV4-1	TRBD1	TRBJ1-1	CASSHRDRMNTEAFF	TGCGCCAGCAGCCACCGGGACAGAATGAACACTGAAGCTTTCTTT